Here is one TCR beta chain with its context. The data stem from a study of blood T cell repertoires in COVID-19. Study-level information: COVID-19 samples collected from the United States, Italy and Spain covered acute and convalescent phases.

Resolution of symptoms, clearance, or two negative PCRs was present in recovered Cohort 3 donors. The CDR3 loop spans 15 amino acids. The V gene lost 3 bases and the J gene lost 4 bases, with 14 bases spanning the gap. Per the germline V gene, CDR1 is SGDLS and CDR2 is YYNGEE. Methods used by the authors: Reference gene primer amplification in the assay estimated nucleated cell counts. Method: immunoSEQ multiplex PCR; TCRdb's copy keeps in-frame clones and lacks some. That table is the source of V, J and clone size, and D and trimming were worked out from the DNA. The table includes about 310,000 clones, around 90% detected once.

Input material: PBMCs or T cells enriched from blood (not recorded which). This TCR was sampled from a man between 60 and 75 years old who had recovered from COVID-19. The rearrangement joins TRBV9 to TRBJ1-3; D gene ambiguous. The CDR3 sequence is CASSARGRLGNTIYF. The DNA for the CDR3 is TGTGCCAGCAGCGCCCGAGGGAGACTGGGAAACACCATATATTTT. The full variable domain, its missing parts supplied by reference TRBV9 and TRBJ1-3, is DSGVTQTPKHLITATGQRVTLRCSPRSGDLSVYWYQQSLDQGLQFLIQYYNGEERAKGNILERFSAQQFPDLHSELNLSSLELGDSALYFCASSARGRLGNTIYFGEGSWLTVV.